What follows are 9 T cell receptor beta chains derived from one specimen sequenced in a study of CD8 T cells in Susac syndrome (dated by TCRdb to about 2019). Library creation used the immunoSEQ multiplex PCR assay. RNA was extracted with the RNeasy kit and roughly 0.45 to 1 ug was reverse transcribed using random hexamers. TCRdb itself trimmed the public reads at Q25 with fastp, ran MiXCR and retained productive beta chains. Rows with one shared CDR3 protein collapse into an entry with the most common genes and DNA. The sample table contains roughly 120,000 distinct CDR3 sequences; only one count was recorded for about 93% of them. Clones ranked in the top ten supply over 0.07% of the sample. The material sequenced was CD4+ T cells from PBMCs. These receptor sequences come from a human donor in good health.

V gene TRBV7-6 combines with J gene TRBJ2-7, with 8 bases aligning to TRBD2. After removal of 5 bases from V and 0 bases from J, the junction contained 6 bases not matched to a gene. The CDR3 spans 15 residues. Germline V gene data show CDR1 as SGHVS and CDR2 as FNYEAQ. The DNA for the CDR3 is TGTGCCAGCAGCCTACTAGCGGTATCCTCCTACGAGCAGTACTTC. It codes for CASSLLAVSSYEQYF.

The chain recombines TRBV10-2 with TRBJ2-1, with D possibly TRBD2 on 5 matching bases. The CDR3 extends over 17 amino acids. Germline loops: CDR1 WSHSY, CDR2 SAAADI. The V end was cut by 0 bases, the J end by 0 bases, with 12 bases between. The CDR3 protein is CASSESPGKLSYNEQFF. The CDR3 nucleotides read TGCGCCAGCAGTGAGTCGCCGGGAAAGCTCTCCTACAATGAGCAGTTCTTC.

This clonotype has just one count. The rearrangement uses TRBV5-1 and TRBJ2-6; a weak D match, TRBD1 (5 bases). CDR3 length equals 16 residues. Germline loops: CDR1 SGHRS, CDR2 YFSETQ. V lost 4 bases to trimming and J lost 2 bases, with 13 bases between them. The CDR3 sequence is CASSPNPGTGANVLTF. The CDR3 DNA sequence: TGCGCCAGCAGCCCCAATCCAGGGACTGGGGCCAACGTCCTGACTTTC.

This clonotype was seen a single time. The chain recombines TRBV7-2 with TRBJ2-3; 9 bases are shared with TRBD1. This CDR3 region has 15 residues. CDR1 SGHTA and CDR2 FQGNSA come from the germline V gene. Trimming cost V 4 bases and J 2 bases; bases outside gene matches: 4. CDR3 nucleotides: TGTGCCAGCAGCTCGGACAGGGGTTTCACAGATACGCAGTATTTT. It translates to CASSSDRGFTDTQYF.

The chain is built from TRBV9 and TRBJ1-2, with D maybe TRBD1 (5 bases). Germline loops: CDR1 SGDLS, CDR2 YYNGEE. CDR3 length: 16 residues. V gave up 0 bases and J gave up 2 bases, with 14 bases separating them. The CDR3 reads CASSVDAGTSNYGYTF. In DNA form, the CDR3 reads TGTGCCAGCAGCGTAGACGCCGGGACGAGCAACTATGGCTACACCTTC. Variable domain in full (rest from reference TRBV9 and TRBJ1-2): DSGVTQTPKHLITATGQRVTLRCSPRSGDLSVYWYQQSLDQGLQFLIQYYNGEERAKGNILERFSAQQFPDLHSELNLSSLELGDSALYFCASSVDAGTSNYGYTFGSGTRLTVV.

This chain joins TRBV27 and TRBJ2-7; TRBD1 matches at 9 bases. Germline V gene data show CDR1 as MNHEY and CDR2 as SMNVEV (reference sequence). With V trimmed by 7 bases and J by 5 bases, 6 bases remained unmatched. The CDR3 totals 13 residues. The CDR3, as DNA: TGTGCCAGCAAGGGACAGGGATACAACGAGCAGTACTTC. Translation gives CASKGQGYNEQYF.

CDR3 sequence: CSVVGQPYGYTF. CDR3 in DNA: TGCAGCGTCGTGGGACAGCCCTATGGCTACACCTTC. The genes are TRBV29-1 and TRBJ1-2; 7 nucleotides agree with TRBD1. This CDR3 region has 12 residues. Germline values: CDR1 SQVTM, CDR2 ANQGSEA. After removal of 6 bases from V and 4 bases from J, the junction contained 5 bases not matched to a gene. The complete variable domain, with remaining parts taken from reference TRBV29-1 and TRBJ1-2, reads SAVISQKPSRDICQRGTSLTIQCQVDSQVTMMFWYRQQPGQSLTLIATANQGSEATYESGFVIDKFPISRPNLTFSTLTVSNMSPEDSSIYLCSVVGQPYGYTFGSGTRLTVV.

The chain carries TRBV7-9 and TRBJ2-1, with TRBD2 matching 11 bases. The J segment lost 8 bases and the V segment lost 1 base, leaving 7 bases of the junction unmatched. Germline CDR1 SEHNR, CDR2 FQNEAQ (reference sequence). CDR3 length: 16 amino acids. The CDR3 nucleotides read TGTGCCAGCAGCTTAGAGGCGGCTAGCGGGAGGCATGAGCAGTTCTTC. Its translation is CASSLEAASGRHEQFF. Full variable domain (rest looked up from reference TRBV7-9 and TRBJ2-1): DTGVSQNPRHKITKRGQNVTFRCDPISEHNRLYWYRQTLGQGPEFLTYFQNEAQLEKSRLLSDRFSAERPKGSFSTLEIQRTEQGDSAMYLCASSLEAASGRHEQFFGPGTRLTVL.

Here the CDR3 DNA reads TGCAGCTTCAAACGGGACAGGGATCAGCCCCAGCATTTT. It encodes CSFKRDRDQPQHF. The V call is TRBV29-1, the J call TRBJ1-5; 9 positions agree with TRBD1. CDR3 length: 13 residues. The trim removed 8 bases at V and 5 bases at J, leaving 7 bases unmatched. Germline values: CDR1 SQVTM, CDR2 ANQGSEA.